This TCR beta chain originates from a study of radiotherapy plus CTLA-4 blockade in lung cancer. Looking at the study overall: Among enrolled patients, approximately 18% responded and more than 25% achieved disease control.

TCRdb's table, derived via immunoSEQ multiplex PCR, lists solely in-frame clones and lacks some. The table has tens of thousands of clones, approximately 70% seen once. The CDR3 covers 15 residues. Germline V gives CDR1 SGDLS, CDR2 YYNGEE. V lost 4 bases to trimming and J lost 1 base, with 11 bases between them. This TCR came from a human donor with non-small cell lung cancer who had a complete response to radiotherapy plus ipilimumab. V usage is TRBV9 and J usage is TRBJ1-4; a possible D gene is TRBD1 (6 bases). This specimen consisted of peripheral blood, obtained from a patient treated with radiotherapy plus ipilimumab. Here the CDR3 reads CASSPTTGTNEKLFF. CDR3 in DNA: TGTGCCAGCAGCCCCACGACAGGAACTAATGAAAAACTGTTTTTT.